These 28 T cell receptor beta chains came from one sample sequenced in a study of blood T cell repertoires in COVID-19. Sequencing used immunoSEQ multiplex PCR; TCRdb keeps in-frame clones, though not all of them. The sample lists more than 90,000 clones, over 80% occurring once. The sample taken for sequencing was peripheral blood. Every receptor here comes from a man aged 50-59 years with acute or convalescent COVID-19.

This rearrangement joins TRBV2 to TRBJ1-6; D not certain. CDR3 length equals 14 residues. The V end was cut by 2 bases, the J end by 7 bases, with 9 bases between. Germline V gene sequence: CDR1 SNHLY, CDR2 FYNNEI. In DNA, the CDR3 is TGTGCCAGCAGTGAACGTGTCGGGAATTCACCCCTCCACTTT. Translation gives CASSERVGNSPLHF.

This chain connects TRBV3-1 (or the pseudogene TRBV3-2) to TRBJ2-3, with 16 bases fitting TRBD2. The CDR3 is 19 amino acids. Losses at the gene ends were 2 bases for V and 0 bases for J; bases not matched to a gene: 5. CDR1 is LGHDT, CDR2 YNNKEL, per germline (reference sequence). The CDR3 protein is CASSQWGLAGGHSTDTQYF. In nucleotides, the CDR3 is TGTGCCAGCAGCCAATGGGGACTAGCGGGGGGGCATAGCACAGATACGCAGTATTTT.

The J gene is TRBJ1-1, the V gene TRBV5-1; 7 bases are a match to TRBD1. The CDR3 is made up of 11 amino acids. CDR1 is SGHRS and CDR2 is YFSETQ in the germline V gene. Trimming took 3 bases from V and 14 from J; bases not matched to a gene: 7. This chain's CDR3 is CASSSDRYIFF. The CDR3 region has the DNA TGCGCCAGCAGCTCGGACAGGTATATCTTCTTT.

The V and J genes are TRBV12-3 or TRBV12-4 and TRBJ2-2; 7 nucleotides match TRBD1. With V trimmed by 11 bases and J by 4 bases, 7 bases remained unmatched. This CDR3 spans 13 amino acids. The CDR3 loop is CAQDRSGTGELFF. CDR3 bases: TGTGCCCAGGACAGGAGTGGCACCGGGGAGCTGTTTTTT.

CDR3: CASSLDGGSYEQYF. CDR3 DNA: TGTGCCAGCAGCTTGGACGGGGGCTCCTACGAGCAGTACTTC. The gene calls are TRBV11-3 and TRBJ2-7; D may be TRBD2 (6 bases). Germline CDR1 and CDR2: SGHNT and YENEEA. CDR3 length: 14 residues. V lost 3 bases, J lost 0 bases, and 9 bases lay in between.

The chain employs TRBV18 and TRBJ2-7; possibly TRBD2 for D (6 bases). This CDR3 region has 12 residues. In germline, CDR1 is KGHSH, CDR2 LQKENI. V lost 3 bases, J lost 6 bases, and 9 bases lay in between. CDR3 protein: CASSPTEGEQYF. CDR3 in DNA: TGTGCCAGCTCACCGACGGAGGGCGAGCAGTACTTC.

The rearrangement uses TRBV3-1 (or the pseudogene TRBV3-2) and TRBJ1-2; 8 nucleotides match TRBD1. The CDR3 covers 14 residues. Trimming took 4 bases from V and 4 from J; bases not matched to a gene: 5. CDR1 is LGHDT and CDR2 is YNNKEL in the germline V gene (reference sequence). CDR3 residues: CASSLSTGVYGYTF. In DNA form, the CDR3 reads TGTGCCAGCAGCCTCTCGACAGGGGTCTATGGCTACACCTTC.

The CDR3 DNA sequence: TGCGCCAGCAGCGTCGATAGAGCACAGGGCTTGAACTATGGCTACACCTTC. It codes for CASSVDRAQGLNYGYTF. V gene TRBV4-3 combines with J gene TRBJ1-2; the D gene is possibly TRBD1 (6 bases). With 5 bases removed from V and 2 bases from J, the gap between germline ends came to 21 bases. The CDR3 contains 17 residues. CDR1 and CDR2 from the germline V gene are LGHNA and YSLEER.

The chain recombines TRBV6-4 with TRBJ1-1; D not certain. Germline-derived CDR1 and CDR2 are MRHNA and SNTAGT. The CDR3 extends over 14 amino acids. Trimming took off 4 bases at V and 0 bases at J, with 9 bases between the two ends. The CDR3 reads CASSVGGMNTEAFF. In DNA, the CDR3 is TGTGCCAGCAGTGTGGGAGGGATGAACACTGAAGCTTTCTTT.

This sequence joins TRBV6-5 and TRBJ1-5; D perhaps matches TRBD1 (6 bases). V gave up 7 bases and J gave up 5 bases, with 12 bases separating them. Germline CDR1 is MNHEY and CDR2 is SVGAGI. This CDR3 is built from 13 residues. For the CDR3, the DNA is TGTGCCAGCACCCGGGACACCGATCAGCCCCAGCATTTT. It specifies CASTRDTDQPQHF.

This clone has just one count. This rearrangement joins TRBV6-6 to TRBJ1-2; TRBD1 matches at 12 bases. The CDR3 is 15 amino acids. The germline V gene has CDR1 MNHNY and CDR2 SVGAGI (reference sequence). Trimming at V came to 5 bases and at J to 6 bases, leaving 7 bases not matched to a gene. The CDR3 here is CASSNKGQGANGYTF. The CDR3 nucleotides are TGTGCCAGCAGTAATAAGGGACAGGGGGCGAATGGCTACACCTTC.

The chain joins TRBV6-5 to TRBJ1-5; 7 bases fit TRBD1. CDR1 is MNHEY and CDR2 is SVGAGI in the germline V gene. The ends lost 5 bases at V and 5 bases at J; junction bases unmatched: 6. This CDR3 spans 14 amino acids. CDR3 protein: CASSPDRVYQPQHF. As DNA, the CDR3 is TGTGCCAGCAGTCCTGACAGGGTTTATCAGCCCCAGCATTTT.

Only one count was recorded for this clone. This rearrangement joins TRBV19 to TRBJ1-5, with TRBD1 as a possible D gene (5 bases). Trimming removed 1 base from V and 6 bases from J, with 10 bases in between. This CDR3 contains 14 residues. The germline V gene has CDR1 LNHDA and CDR2 SQIVND (reference sequence). CDR3 amino acids: CASSIGRVGQPQHF. In DNA, the CDR3 is TGTGCCAGTAGTATAGGCAGGGTAGGTCAGCCCCAGCATTTT. The variable domain in full, with the rest retrieved from reference TRBV19 and TRBJ1-5, is DGGITQSPKYLFRKEGQNVTLSCEQNLNHDAMYWYRQDPGQGLRLIYYSQIVNDFQKGDIAEGYSVSREKKESFPLTVTSAQKNPTAFYLCASSIGRVGQPQHFGDGTRLSIL.

The chain joins TRBV4-2 to TRBJ2-1; 11 bases line up with TRBD2. Per the germline V gene, CDR1 is LGHNA and CDR2 is YNFKEQ. The CDR3 extends over 18 amino acids. The junction had 17 bases not matched to a gene; V was cut back by 4 bases and J by 9 bases. CDR3 coding DNA: TGTGCCAGCAGCCCCCGGGATAGCGGGGGGGCCCTGGGAGGTGAGCAGTTCTTC. Residues: CASSPRDSGGALGGEQFF.

The chain combines TRBV6-4 with TRBJ1-1; 10 bases are a match to TRBD1. CDR1 and CDR2 from the germline V gene are MRHNA and SNTAGT. V shed 3 bases, J shed 5 bases, and the junction held 6 bases outside the gene matches. There are 15 residues in the CDR3. CDR3 sequence (DNA): TGTGCCAGCAGTGAATCTGGGACAGGGGCTACTGAAGCTTTCTTT. The encoded protein is CASSESGTGATEAFF.

Points on this clone: Other DNA sequences from this sample encode an identical CDR3 as well. The chain couples TRBV5-6 to TRBJ1-6; 8 bases fit TRBD1. This CDR3 spans 13 amino acids. Germline CDR1 SGHDT, CDR2 YYEEEE. The trim removed 5 bases at V and 7 bases at J, leaving 2 bases unmatched. CDR3 amino acids: CASRRTGNSPLHF. The CDR3 coding sequence is TGTGCCAGCAGACGGACAGGGAATTCACCCCTCCACTTT.

The CDR3, as DNA: TGCGCCAGCAGCCAAGGGGGCCAGGGCTCGTTGACAGATACGCAGTATTTT. This gives the protein CASSQGGQGSLTDTQYF. The chain recombines TRBV4-1 with TRBJ2-3; TRBD1 is a possible D gene (5 bases). V shed 1 base and J shed 3 bases, with 17 bases lying between them. This CDR3 region has 17 residues. The V gene's germline CDR1 is MGHRA and CDR2 YSYEKL.

The chain employs TRBV19 and TRBJ1-2; 8 bases map to TRBD1. With 8 bases clipped from V and 8 bases from J, the junction kept 10 bases outside the gene matches. CDR3 length equals 13 residues. Looked up from germline, CDR1 is LNHDA and CDR2 is SQIVND (reference sequence). CDR3: CASGDRRPKGYTF. DNA of the CDR3: TGTGCCAGTGGGGACAGGCGGCCCAAAGGCTACACCTTC. Looking up the rest from reference TRBV19 and TRBJ1-2 gives the full variable domain: DGGITQSPKYLFRKEGQNVTLSCEQNLNHDAMYWYRQDPGQGLRLIYYSQIVNDFQKGDIAEGYSVSREKKESFPLTVTSAQKNPTAFYLCASGDRRPKGYTFGSGTRLTVV.

The V gene is TRBV3-1 (or the pseudogene TRBV3-2), the J gene TRBJ2-5; 9 bases map to TRBD2. The CDR3 covers 17 residues. Germline V gives CDR1 LGHDT, CDR2 YNNKEL (reference sequence). Trimming at V came to 2 bases and at J to 4 bases, leaving 11 bases not matched to a gene. CDR3 DNA sequence: TGTGCCAGCAGCCAAAGAATTAGCGGGGGCACAAGAGAGACCCAGTACTTC. This translates into CASSQRISGGTRETQYF.

This chain links TRBV19 with TRBJ2-3; 8 bases agree with TRBD2. Germline V gives CDR1 LNHDA, CDR2 SQIVND (reference sequence). Germline trimming cut 1 base from V and 2 bases from J; bases unmatched to any gene: 2. The CDR3 runs to 15 residues. CDR3 sequence: CASSIGAGATDTQYF. CDR3 coding DNA: TGTGCCAGTAGTATAGGAGCGGGGGCCACAGATACGCAGTATTTT.

The chain joins TRBV3-1 (or the pseudogene TRBV3-2) to TRBJ2-1; 11 positions match TRBD2. Trimming removed 2 bases from V and 9 bases from J; junction bases left unmatched: 6. CDR1 LGHDT and CDR2 YNNKEL come from the germline V gene (reference sequence). The CDR3 loop spans 15 amino acids. The CDR3 protein is CASSQPGLAVSEQFF. In nucleotides, the CDR3 is TGTGCCAGCAGCCAACCGGGACTAGCGGTGAGTGAGCAGTTCTTC.

The rearrangement links TRBV11-1 to TRBJ2-7, with 7 bases fitting TRBD1. Trimming removed 1 base from V and 3 bases from J; junction bases left unmatched: 3. Per germline, CDR1 SGHAT and CDR2 FQDESV (reference sequence). The CDR3 sequence is 14 residues long. The DNA for the CDR3 is TGTGCCAGCAGCTTAGGAGACAGGGTCTACGAGCAGTACTTC. The encoded protein is CASSLGDRVYEQYF. The full variable domain, in which reference TRBV11-1 and TRBJ2-7 provide the parts outside the CDR3, is EAEVAQSPRYKITEKSQAVAFWCDPISGHATLYWYRQILGQGPELLVQFQDESVVDDSQLPKDRFSAERLKGVDSTLKIQPAELGDSAMYLCASSLGDRVYEQYFGPGTRLTVT.

The V call is TRBV7-9, the J call TRBJ2-1; D may be TRBD2 (6 bases). CDR1 and CDR2 from the germline V gene are SEHNR and FQNEAQ (reference sequence). This CDR3 has 17 residues. V was trimmed by 5 bases and J by 4 bases, leaving 21 bases between them. The DNA of the CDR3 is TGTGCCAGCAGCCATCTCCCGGGTGCCGGGGGATACAATGAGCAGTTCTTC. Translating gives CASSHLPGAGGYNEQFF.

The chain joins TRBV2 to TRBJ2-1, with D maybe TRBD1 (5 bases). The CDR3 has 15 amino acids. Looked up from germline, CDR1 is SNHLY and CDR2 is FYNNEI. Trimming shortened V by 4 bases and J by 3 bases, and 13 bases separated the two germline ends. The CDR3 is CASSGNRPYYNEQFF. Written as DNA, the CDR3 is TGTGCCAGCAGTGGGAACAGGCCCTACTACAATGAGCAGTTCTTC. Drawing the rest from reference TRBV2 and TRBJ2-1, the complete variable domain is EPEVTQTPSHQVTQMGQEVILRCVPISNHLYFYWYRQILGQKVEFLVSFYNNEISEKSEIFDDQFSVERPDGSNFTLKIRSTKLEDSAMYFCASSGNRPYYNEQFFGPGTRLTVL.

This clone was seen a few times. The chain is built from TRBV7-3 and TRBJ1-1; TRBD1 is a possible D gene (5 bases). Germline V gene sequence: CDR1 SGHTA, CDR2 FQGTGA. With 1 base removed from V and 3 bases from J, the gap between germline ends came to 6 bases. The CDR3 is 13 amino acids. CDR3 in DNA: TGTGCCAGCAGCTTAAGGGGGGACACTGAAGCTTTCTTT. Amino acid sequence: CASSLRGDTEAFF. The full variable domain, rest sourced from reference TRBV7-3 and TRBJ1-1, is GAGVSQTPSNKVTEKGKYVELRCDPISGHTALYWYRQSLGQGPEFLIYFQGTGAADDSGLPNDRFFAVRPEGSVSTLKIQRTERGDSAVYLCASSLRGDTEAFFGQGTRLTVV.

In its sample, this clone was seen a few times. The CDR3 spells CASSPRASGGGNTGELFF. The CDR3 DNA reads TGTGCCAGCAGCCCGAGGGCTAGCGGGGGAGGGAACACCGGGGAGCTGTTTTTT. V usage is TRBV11-2 and J usage is TRBJ2-2; 10 bases agree with TRBD2. The V segment lost 5 bases and the J segment 1 base; nucleotides outside the gene matches: 10. The CDR3 has 18 amino acids. Looked up from germline, CDR1 is SGHAT and CDR2 is FQNNGV.

The genes are TRBV19 and TRBJ1-5; 9 bases are shared with TRBD1. Germline CDR1 and CDR2: LNHDA and SQIVND (reference sequence). This CDR3 region has 15 residues. V was clipped by 7 bases and J by 4 bases; unmatched bases: 8. The CDR3 is CASNPSGTGNQPQHF. In DNA form, the CDR3 reads TGTGCCAGTAATCCCTCCGGGACAGGGAATCAGCCCCAGCATTTT.

This chain connects TRBV4-3 to TRBJ2-3, with 12 bases identical to TRBD2. This CDR3 is built from 16 residues. V lost 3 bases and J lost 2; bases outside the gene matches: 3. Germline CDR1 reads LGHNA; CDR2 reads YSLEER. The CDR3 DNA is TGCGCCAGCAGCCAGACTAGCGGGGGACACACAGATACGCAGTATTTT. This sequence encodes CASSQTSGGHTDTQYF.